Listed here are 29 T cell receptor beta chains from one sample, sequenced in a study of blood T cells in healthy people across ages. A J-beta primer mix and a sample-barcoded 5' primer were used in a second PCR of roughly 6 to 12 cycles. Using its own MiXCR run on the 5' RACE reads, TCRdb lists one record per CDR3 protein. Here the sample spans around 1,000,000 distinct CDR3 sequences, about 23% being singletons. These data also featured in a second study, about T cells of mothers and their children.

The specimen sequenced was blood. These receptors were taken from a girl aged 2 to 10 in good health.

There are a few counts of this clonotype. J is TRBJ2-2 and V is TRBV28; D may be TRBD2 (5 bases). Trimming shortened V by 7 bases and J by 5 bases, and 11 bases separated the two germline ends. Germline-derived CDR1 and CDR2 are MDHEN and SYDVKM. The CDR3 extends over 13 amino acids. The CDR3 sequence: CASKSGETGELFF. CDR3 DNA sequence: TGTGCCAGCAAGTCCGGGGAAACCGGGGAGCTGTTTTTT.

This clonotype was picked up a small number of times. This chain uses TRBV4-1 with TRBJ2-4; perhaps TRBD2 as D (7 bases). Germline lookup yields CDR1 MGHRA and CDR2 YSYEKL. The ends were cut back, 8 bases at V and 7 bases at J, with 15 bases in the middle. The CDR3 totals 13 residues. CDR3 nucleotides: TGCGCCAGCGGGGGCGGGAGCGGGAACATTCAGTACTTC. Protein sequence: CASGGGSGNIQYF.

This clonotype was recorded a few times. The genes are TRBV5-1 and TRBJ1-4, with TRBD1 matching over 8 bases. Germline CDR1 SGHRS, CDR2 YFSETQ. The trim removed 4 bases at V and 13 bases at J, leaving 3 bases unmatched. The CDR3 has 11 amino acids. The CDR3 coding sequence is TGCGCCAGCAGCCGAGGACAGGGACTGTTTTTT. Protein: CASSRGQGLFF.

This clonotype came up a few times. This chain links TRBV9 with TRBJ2-7, with D uncertain. This CDR3 has 13 amino acids. Germline assignment: CDR1 SGDLS and CDR2 YYNGEE. Trimming cost V 0 bases and J 6 bases, with 10 bases left between them. CDR3 nucleotides: TGTGCCAGCAGCGTAGGGCAGCTCTCCGAGCAGTACTTC. Protein: CASSVGQLSEQYF.

The gene calls are TRBV7-2 and TRBJ2-6; 7 nucleotides agree with TRBD1. Germline V lookup: CDR1 SGHTA, CDR2 FQGNSA. CDR3 size: 16 residues. Germline trimming cut 5 bases from V and 0 bases from J; bases unmatched to any gene: 4. The CDR3 here is CASSRDRLSGANVLTF. The CDR3, as DNA: TGTGCCAGCAGCCGGGACAGACTCTCTGGGGCCAACGTCCTGACTTTC.

This chain joins TRBV3-1 and TRBJ2-1, with TRBD2 matching 11 bases. Germline CDR1 reads LGHDT; CDR2 reads YNNKEL (reference sequence). V trimming: 0 bases; J trimming: 5 bases; junction bases outside the gene matches: 18. The CDR3 is made up of 21 amino acids. The CDR3 DNA reads as TGTGCCAGCAGCCAAGAAGCCCTAGCGGGGGGACCCCCCCTACGGAACAATGAGCAGTTCTTC. Translation gives CASSQEALAGGPPLRNNEQFF.

This chain uses TRBV11-2 with TRBJ2-5; D is possibly TRBD1 or TRBD2 (5 bases each). Gene TRBJ2-1 matches the end of the DNA better, so the J call may be wrong. Per the germline V gene, CDR1 is SGHAT and CDR2 is FQNNGV. The CDR3 runs 17 residues. This chain's CDR3 is CASSPLGAEVNYNEQFF. CDR3 sequence (DNA): TGTGCCAGCAGCCCCCTCGGGGCTGAGGTTAACTACAATGAGCAGTTCTTC.

This chain links TRBV4-3 with TRBJ2-5, with a possible D match to TRBD2 (5 bases). The J call may be in error: the DNA end matches TRBJ2-1 better. There are 13 residues in the CDR3. CDR1 and CDR2 (germline): LGHNA, YSLEER. The CDR3 reads CASSQSTGNEQFF. The CDR3 DNA is TGCGCCAGCAGCCAATCCACGGGGAATGAGCAGTTCTTC.

This chain connects TRBV7-2 to TRBJ2-2; D remains unclear. Germline CDR1 and CDR2: SGHTA and FQGNSA. The ends were cut back, 5 bases at V and 4 bases at J, with 8 bases in the middle. The length of the CDR3 is 13 residues. Here the CDR3 reads CASSRVGTGELFF. The CDR3 nucleotides are TGTGCCAGCAGCCGAGTGGGCACCGGGGAGCTGTTTTTT.

This chain joins TRBV10-3 and TRBJ2-5; D is possibly TRBD1 (6 bases). The V end lost 6 bases, the J end lost 1 base, and 9 bases lay between the germline ends. The CDR3 is 13 amino acids. Germline V gene data show CDR1 as ENHRY and CDR2 as SYGVKD. The CDR3 DNA sequence: TGTGCCATCAGCGGGACACCCCAAGAGACCCAGTACTTC. Its translation is CAISGTPQETQYF.

The V and J genes are TRBV24-1 and TRBJ2-3; D assignment may be TRBD1 or TRBD2 (5 bases each). V dropped 6 bases and J dropped 13 bases, with 19 bases sitting between them. Germline values: CDR1 KGHDR, CDR2 SFDVKD. The CDR3 is made up of 13 amino acids. CDR3 nucleotide sequence: TGTGCCACCAGTTCTCCAGGGACCTCAAAAGAGTATTTT. Translation gives CATSSPGTSKEYF.

This chain joins TRBV4-1 and TRBJ2-5; 7 positions match TRBD1. The trim removed 3 bases at V and 2 bases at J, leaving 12 bases unmatched. CDR3 length equals 17 residues. Germline assignment: CDR1 MGHRA and CDR2 YSYEKL. The CDR3 protein is CASSQNPTRDSQETQYF. CDR3 nucleotides: TGCGCCAGCAGCCAGAACCCTACCCGGGACAGTCAAGAGACCCAGTACTTC.

The chain is built from TRBV27 and TRBJ1-2; a weak D match, TRBD1 (6 bases). CDR1 is MNHEY and CDR2 is SMNVEV in the germline V gene (reference sequence). Deletions cut 3 bases from V and 6 bases from J, with 14 bases between. The CDR3 totals 14 residues. CDR3 in amino acids: CASSFLTGPNGYTF. The CDR3 DNA reads TGTGCCAGCAGTTTTCTCACAGGGCCCAATGGCTACACCTTC.

This clonotype occurred a few times. This rearrangement joins TRBV7-3 to TRBJ2-1; 7 nucleotides line up with TRBD2. The CDR3 is made up of 16 amino acids. The trim removed 5 bases at V and 5 bases at J, leaving 12 bases unmatched. CDR1 and CDR2 (germline): SGHTA, FQGTGA. The CDR3 DNA reads TGTGCCAGCAGCGTTGGAGGGGAGGGTGTGGACAATGAGCAGTTCTTC. This translates into CASSVGGEGVDNEQFF. The full variable domain, with the rest looked up from reference TRBV7-3 and TRBJ2-1, is GAGVSQTPSNKVTEKGKYVELRCDPISGHTALYWYRQSLGQGPEFLIYFQGTGAADDSGLPNDRFFAVRPEGSVSTLKIQRTERGDSAVYLCASSVGGEGVDNEQFFGPGTRLTVL.

This rearrangement joins TRBV20-1 to TRBJ1-2; 7 nucleotides match TRBD1. CDR3 size: 12 residues. The V gene end was trimmed by 5 bases and the J gene end by 3 bases; junction bases not matched to a gene: 3. Germline assignment: CDR1 DFQATT and CDR2 SNEGSKA (reference sequence). CDR3 in amino acids: CSARQGDYGYTF. DNA of the CDR3: TGCAGTGCTCGACAGGGAGACTATGGCTACACCTTC.

This clonotype came up once. The V call is TRBV7-2, the J call TRBJ1-1; maybe TRBD1 (6 bases). This CDR3 is 14 amino acids long. The germline V gene has CDR1 SGHTA and CDR2 FQGNSA. V was shortened by 4 bases and J by 7 bases, with 16 bases between the two germline ends. The CDR3 nucleotides are TGTGCCAGCAGCTCCCCACAGGGAATGGGTGAAGCTTTCTTT. This sequence encodes CASSSPQGMGEAFF.

The CDR3 protein is CASSPGPTSNEQFF. In DNA, the CDR3 is TGTGCCAGCAGTCCCGGACCCACTTCCAATGAGCAGTTCTTC. The V and J genes are TRBV6-5 and TRBJ2-1, with no clear D. The V end lost 5 bases, the J end lost 6 bases, and 14 bases lay between the germline ends. The length of the CDR3 is 14 residues. CDR1 and CDR2 (germline): MNHEY, SVGAGI.

This clonotype is a singleton in its sample. J is TRBJ2-1 and V is TRBV5-1; the D gene is possibly TRBD1 (6 bases). Germline values: CDR1 SGHRS, CDR2 YFSETQ. This CDR3 is built from 16 residues. The ends were cut back, 0 bases at V and 6 bases at J, with 16 bases in the middle. The DNA for the CDR3 is TGCGCCAGCAGCTTGGAAGGTGGGGGCGGCTCCAATGAGCAGTTCTTC. This translates into CASSLEGGGGSNEQFF.

The genes are TRBV7-9 and TRBJ2-7, with no clear D. From germline, CDR1 is SEHNR and CDR2 FQNEAQ (reference sequence). The CDR3 sequence is 14 residues long. V gave up 4 bases and J gave up 2 bases, with 12 bases separating them. This chain's CDR3 is CASSSVTLTYEQYF. DNA for the CDR3: TGTGCCAGCAGCTCGGTGACTTTAACCTACGAGCAGTACTTC.

This clonotype was seen a handful of times. The gene calls are TRBV12-3 or TRBV12-4 and TRBJ1-4, with D unclear. The CDR3 runs 16 residues. V shed 7 bases and J shed 0 bases, with 15 bases lying between them. CDR3 protein: CASTSATEATNEKLFF. As DNA, the CDR3 is TGTGCCAGCACCTCAGCCACAGAAGCAACTAATGAAAAACTGTTTTTT.

This clonotype occurred a few times. A read error may account for a junction end that differs from germline. The chain has TRBV4-1 and TRBJ1-2; a possible D gene is TRBD1 (5 bases). The CDR3 runs to 18 residues. Germline V gene data show CDR1 as MGHRA and CDR2 as YSYEKL. DNA for the CDR3: TGCGCCAGCAGCCATTCCTCGCCCCTGGGACCCAGGGTGTATGGCCACACCTTC. Its protein is CASSHSSPLGPRVYGHTF.

The chain couples TRBV4-3 to TRBJ2-5; TRBD2 matches at 9 bases. CDR1 and CDR2 from the germline V gene are LGHNA and YSLEER. This CDR3 is 17 amino acids long. V trimming: 0 bases; J trimming: 2 bases; junction bases outside the gene matches: 7. The CDR3 DNA sequence: TGCGCCAGCAGCCAAGATCCTAGCGGGAATATACAAGAGACCCAGTACTTC. Its protein product is CASSQDPSGNIQETQYF.

The CDR3 loop reads CASSPQARVGDRVKYF. CDR3 DNA: TGTGCCAGCAGCCCCCAAGCGAGGGTTGGGGACAGGGTGAAGTACTTC. The gene calls are TRBV7-9 and TRBJ2-5, with 9 bases identical to TRBD1. The CDR3 covers 16 residues. Germline trimming cut 5 bases from V and 12 bases from J; bases unmatched to any gene: 19. Per the germline V gene, CDR1 is SEHNR and CDR2 is FQNEAQ (reference sequence).

In DNA form, the CDR3 reads TGCGCCAGCAGCCACCCAGGGGCCACTACTGGGGCCAACGTCCTGACTTTC. Protein: CASSHPGATTGANVLTF. The chain combines TRBV4-1 with TRBJ2-6; perhaps TRBD1 as D (6 bases). The CDR3 is made up of 17 amino acids. Germline V gene sequence: CDR1 MGHRA, CDR2 YSYEKL. The V end was cut by 3 bases, the J end by 2 bases, with 14 bases between.

The chain uses TRBV29-1 and TRBJ1-2, with 7 bases matching TRBD1. Germline CDR1 reads SQVTM; CDR2 reads ANQGSEA. Trimming at V came to 0 bases and at J to 4 bases, leaving 8 bases not matched to a gene. This CDR3 has 15 amino acids. DNA for the CDR3: TGCAGCGTTGAAGATACCGGGACAGAGAGCTATGGCTACACCTTC. Translated: CSVEDTGTESYGYTF.

The chain joins TRBV6-5 to TRBJ1-2, with 7 bases identical to TRBD1. The junction had 4 bases not matched to a gene; V was cut back by 2 bases and J by 4 bases. This CDR3 has 14 residues. Germline V gene sequence: CDR1 MNHEY, CDR2 SVGAGI. The CDR3 is CASSYTGDSYGYTF. As DNA, the CDR3 is TGTGCCAGCAGTTACACAGGGGATTCCTATGGCTACACCTTC.

This clonotype appeared a single time. The chain couples TRBV6-2 or TRBV6-3 to TRBJ2-3; possible D gene TRBD2, 5 bases. Germline CDR1 is MNHEY and CDR2 is SVGEGT. The CDR3 is made up of 17 amino acids. V was cut by 2 bases and J by 4 bases, with 19 bases left in between. Here the CDR3 reads CASSYPRARGYADTQYF. DNA of the CDR3: TGTGCCAGCAGTTACCCGCGGGCCCGTGGGTACGCAGATACGCAGTATTTT.

V and J are TRBV2 and TRBJ2-3, with no clear D. Germline lookup yields CDR1 SNHLY and CDR2 FYNNEI. The CDR3 contains 13 residues. V gave up 8 bases and J gave up 4 bases, with 13 bases separating them. The CDR3 sequence is CASWWPPPDTQYF. Here the CDR3 DNA reads TGTGCCAGCTGGTGGCCCCCCCCAGATACGCAGTATTTT.

This clonotype was seen once. The V and J genes are TRBV28 and TRBJ2-2, with 9 nucleotides matching TRBD1. Looked up from germline, CDR1 is MDHEN and CDR2 is SYDVKM. The CDR3 has 16 residues. V lost 5 bases to trimming and J lost 2 bases; unmatched junction nucleotides: 6. The CDR3 nucleotides read TGTGCCAGCAGTCTCGACAGGGGGACCAACACCGGGGAGCTGTTTTTT. Protein sequence: CASSLDRGTNTGELFF.